The source of this T cell receptor beta chain is a study of T cell responses to AZD1222 COVID-19 vaccine. Study-level points and caveats: Only a handful of AZD1222 recipients, several in all, had baseline seropositivity. Females made up more of the donors, who were largely white British, and clonal diversity may have come out too low. CD4 TCRs associated with vaccination spanned spike, dominating at 160-218 and 743-854.

Points on this clone: Its specificity is not known.

Second-dose timings of about 4 or about 12 weeks were pooled. CDR1 is LGHNT, CDR2 FRNRAP, per germline. The length of the CDR3 is 11 residues. Data came from immunoSEQ multiplex PCR; TCRdb stores just in-frame clones and leaves some out. The repertoire has 150,000 or so clones, 90% to 95% of them found once; the top ten carry 1.3%. This chain joins TRBV12-5 and TRBJ1-1; TRBD1 might be the D (5 bases). The sample in question was peripheral blood, obtained 28 days after the second AZD1222 dose. This TCR derives from an adult who received the AZD1222 COVID-19 vaccine. CDR3 in amino acids: CAAGYGTEAFF. Here the CDR3 DNA reads TGTGCCGCAGGGTACGGCACTGAAGCTTTCTTT. Using reference TRBV12-5 and TRBJ1-1 for the parts outside the CDR3, the full variable domain is DARVTQTPRHKVTEMGQEVTMRCQPILGHNTVFWYRQTMMQGLELLAYFRNRAPLDDSGMPKDRFSAEMPDATLATLKIQPSEPRDSAVYFCAAGYGTEAFFGQGTRLTVV.